This T cell receptor beta chain was documented in a study of T cell repertoires in cytomegalovirus infection. About the research overall: Public TCR beta signatures marked donors with CMV infection and the matching HLA. Study-level results: The ex vivo response showed dominance by HLA-C-restricted CMV-specific TCR beta clonotypes.

Using its own MiXCR run on the reads, TCRdb lists one record per CDR3 protein. The sample contains just under 300,000 distinct CDR3 sequences, 8% to 10% of which appear only once. Trimming cost V 0 bases and J 12 bases, with 20 bases left between them. Germline-derived CDR1 and CDR2 are LGHDT and YNNKEL (reference sequence). This CDR3 contains 16 residues. Concerning this clonotype: The antigen is unknown.

This clonotype was sampled from a human donor in good health (CMV status not recorded). Some clones in this sample may be carry-over from other donors' samples. The sequenced sample was PBMCs. The V and J genes are TRBV3-1 and TRBJ1-4; D is unresolved. For the CDR3, the DNA is TGTGCCAGCAGCCAAGATCTTATAGACGGAGCGCAGCAACTGTTTTTT. The encoded protein is CASSQDLIDGAQQLFF.